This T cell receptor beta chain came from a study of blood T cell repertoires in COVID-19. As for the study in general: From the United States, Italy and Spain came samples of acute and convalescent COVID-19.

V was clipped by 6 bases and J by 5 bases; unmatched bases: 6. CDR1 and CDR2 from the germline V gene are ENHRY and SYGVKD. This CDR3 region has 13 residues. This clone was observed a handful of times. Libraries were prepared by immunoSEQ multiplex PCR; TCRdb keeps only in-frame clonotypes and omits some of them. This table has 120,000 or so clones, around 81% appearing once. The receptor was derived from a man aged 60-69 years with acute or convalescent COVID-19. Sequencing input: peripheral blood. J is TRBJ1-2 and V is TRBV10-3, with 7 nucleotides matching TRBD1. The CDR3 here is CAISGTEKYGYTF. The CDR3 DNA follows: TGTGCCATCAGCGGGACAGAGAAGTATGGCTACACCTTC.